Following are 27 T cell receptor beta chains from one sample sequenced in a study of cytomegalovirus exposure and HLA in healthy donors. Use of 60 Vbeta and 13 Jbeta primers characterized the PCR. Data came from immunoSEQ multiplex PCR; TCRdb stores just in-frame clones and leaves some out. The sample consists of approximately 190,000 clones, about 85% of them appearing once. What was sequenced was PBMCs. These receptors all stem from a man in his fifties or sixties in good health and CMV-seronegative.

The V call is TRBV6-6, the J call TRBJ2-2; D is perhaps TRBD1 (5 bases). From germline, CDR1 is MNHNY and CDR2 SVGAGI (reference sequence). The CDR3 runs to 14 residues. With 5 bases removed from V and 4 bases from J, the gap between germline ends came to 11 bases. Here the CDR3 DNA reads TGTGCCAGCAGTAGCGACAGAGGCACCGGGGAGCTGTTTTTT. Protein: CASSSDRGTGELFF.

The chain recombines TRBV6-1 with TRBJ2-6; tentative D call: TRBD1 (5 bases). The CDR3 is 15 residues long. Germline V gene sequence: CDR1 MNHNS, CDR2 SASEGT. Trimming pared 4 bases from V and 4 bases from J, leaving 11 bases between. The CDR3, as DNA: TGTGCCAGCAGTGCGGTAGGGGTCGGGGCCAACGTCCTGACTTTC. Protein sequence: CASSAVGVGANVLTF.

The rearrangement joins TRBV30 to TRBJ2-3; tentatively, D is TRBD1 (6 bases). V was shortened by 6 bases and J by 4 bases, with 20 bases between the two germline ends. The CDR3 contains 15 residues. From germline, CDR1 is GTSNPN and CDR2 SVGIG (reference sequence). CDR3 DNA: TGTGCCTGTAGGTTTCCACAGGGAGAATCAGATACGCAGTATTTT. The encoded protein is CACRFPQGESDTQYF.

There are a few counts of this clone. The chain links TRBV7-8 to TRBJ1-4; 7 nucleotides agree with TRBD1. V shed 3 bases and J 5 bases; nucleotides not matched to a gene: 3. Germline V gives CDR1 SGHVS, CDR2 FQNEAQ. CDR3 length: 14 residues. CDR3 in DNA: TGTGCCAGCAGCTTCTTACAGGGGAATGAAAAACTGTTTTTT. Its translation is CASSFLQGNEKLFF. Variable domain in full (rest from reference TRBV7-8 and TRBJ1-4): GAGVSQSPRYKVAKRGQDVALRCDPISGHVSLFWYQQALGQGPEFLTYFQNEAQLDKSGLPSDRFFAERPEGSVSTLKIQRTQQEDSAVYLCASSFLQGNEKLFFGSGTQLSVL.

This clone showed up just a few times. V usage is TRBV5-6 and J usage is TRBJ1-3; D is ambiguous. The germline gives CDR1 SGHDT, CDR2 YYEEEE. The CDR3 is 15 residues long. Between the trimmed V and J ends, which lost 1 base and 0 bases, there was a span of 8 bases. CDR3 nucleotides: TGTGCCAGCAGCTTGCAGGCAAACTCTGGAAACACCATATATTTT. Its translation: CASSLQANSGNTIYF.

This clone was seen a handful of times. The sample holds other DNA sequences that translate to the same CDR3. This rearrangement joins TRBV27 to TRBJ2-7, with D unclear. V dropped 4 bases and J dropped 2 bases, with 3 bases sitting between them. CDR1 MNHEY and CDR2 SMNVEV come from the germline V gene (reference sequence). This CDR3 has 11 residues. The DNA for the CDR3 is TGTGCCAGCAGTTCCACCTACGAGCAGTACTTC. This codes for CASSSTYEQYF.

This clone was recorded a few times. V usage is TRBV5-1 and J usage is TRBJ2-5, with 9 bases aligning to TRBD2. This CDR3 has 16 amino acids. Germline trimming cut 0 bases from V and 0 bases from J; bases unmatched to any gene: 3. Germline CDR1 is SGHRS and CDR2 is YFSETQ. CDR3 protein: CASSLVAGGHQETQYF. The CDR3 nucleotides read TGCGCCAGCAGCTTGGTGGCGGGGGGGCACCAAGAGACCCAGTACTTC.

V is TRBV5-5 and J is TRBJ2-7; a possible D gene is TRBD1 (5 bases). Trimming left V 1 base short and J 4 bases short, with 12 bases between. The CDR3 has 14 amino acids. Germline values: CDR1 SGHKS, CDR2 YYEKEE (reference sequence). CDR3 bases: TGTGCCAGCAGCTTGACAGGTGCCGCTTACGAGCAGTACTTC. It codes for CASSLTGAAYEQYF.

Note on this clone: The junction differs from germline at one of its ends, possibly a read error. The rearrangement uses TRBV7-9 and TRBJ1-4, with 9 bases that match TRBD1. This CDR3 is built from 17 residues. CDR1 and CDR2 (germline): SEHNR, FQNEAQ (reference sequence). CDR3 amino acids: CSSSLGTGITANEKLFF. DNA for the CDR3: TGTTCCAGCAGCTTAGGGACAGGGATTACGGCTAATGAAAAACTGTTTTTT.

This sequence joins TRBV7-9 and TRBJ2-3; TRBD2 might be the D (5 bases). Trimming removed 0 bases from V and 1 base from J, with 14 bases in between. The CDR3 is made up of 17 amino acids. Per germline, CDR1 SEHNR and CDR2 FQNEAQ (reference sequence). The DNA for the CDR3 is TGTGCCAGCAGCTTAGCGCACTCCGGGGTTGGCACAGATACGCAGTATTTT. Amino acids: CASSLAHSGVGTDTQYF.

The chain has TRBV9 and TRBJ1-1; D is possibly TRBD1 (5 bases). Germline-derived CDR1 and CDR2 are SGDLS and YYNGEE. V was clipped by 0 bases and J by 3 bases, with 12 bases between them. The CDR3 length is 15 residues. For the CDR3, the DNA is TGTGCCAGCAGCGTAGAGTCAGGGCCGTACACTGAAGCTTTCTTT. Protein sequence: CASSVESGPYTEAFF.

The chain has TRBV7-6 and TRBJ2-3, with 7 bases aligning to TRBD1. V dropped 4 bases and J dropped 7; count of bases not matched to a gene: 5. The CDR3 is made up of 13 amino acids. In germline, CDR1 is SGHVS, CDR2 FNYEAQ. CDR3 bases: TGTGCCAGCAGCTCAGACAGGGAGAATACGCAGTATTTT. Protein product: CASSSDRENTQYF.

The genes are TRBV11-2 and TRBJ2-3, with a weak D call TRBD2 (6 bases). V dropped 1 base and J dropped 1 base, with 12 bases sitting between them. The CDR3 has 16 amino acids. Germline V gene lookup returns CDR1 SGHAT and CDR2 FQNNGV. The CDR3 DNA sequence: TGTGCCAGCAGCTTAGTACGGGGGTCCGGCACAGATACGCAGTATTTT. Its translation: CASSLVRGSGTDTQYF.

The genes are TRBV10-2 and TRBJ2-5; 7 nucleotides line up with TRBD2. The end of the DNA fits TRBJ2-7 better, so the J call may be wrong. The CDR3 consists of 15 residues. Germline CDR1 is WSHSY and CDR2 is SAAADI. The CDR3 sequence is CASSEPWGGEYEQYF. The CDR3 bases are TGCGCCAGCAGTGAGCCTTGGGGAGGGGAATACGAGCAGTACTTC.

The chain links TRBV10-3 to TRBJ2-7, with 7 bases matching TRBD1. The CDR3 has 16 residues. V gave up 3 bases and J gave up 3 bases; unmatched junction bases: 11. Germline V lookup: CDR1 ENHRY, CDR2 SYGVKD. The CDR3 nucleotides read TGTGCCATCAGTGACATCAAGACAGGGAAAGTCTACGAGCAGTACTTC. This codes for CAISDIKTGKVYEQYF.

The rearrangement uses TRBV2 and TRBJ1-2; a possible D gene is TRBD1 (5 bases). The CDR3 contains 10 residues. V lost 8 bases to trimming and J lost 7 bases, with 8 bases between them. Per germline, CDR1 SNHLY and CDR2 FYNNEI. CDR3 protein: CASYGGGYTF. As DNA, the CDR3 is TGTGCCAGCTACGGGGGTGGCTACACCTTC.

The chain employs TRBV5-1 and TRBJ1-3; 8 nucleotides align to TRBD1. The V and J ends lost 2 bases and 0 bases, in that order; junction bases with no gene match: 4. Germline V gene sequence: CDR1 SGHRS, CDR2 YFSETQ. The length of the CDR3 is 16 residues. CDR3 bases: TGCGCCAGCAGCTTACAGGGGGTCGTCTCTGGAAACACCATATATTTT. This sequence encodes CASSLQGVVSGNTIYF.

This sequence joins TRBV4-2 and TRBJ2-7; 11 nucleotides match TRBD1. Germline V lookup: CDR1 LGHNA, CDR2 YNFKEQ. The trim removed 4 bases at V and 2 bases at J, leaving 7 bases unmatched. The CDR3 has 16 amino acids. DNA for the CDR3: TGTGCCAGCAGCCTGAGAGTGGACAGGGGGCCCTACGAGCAGTACTTC. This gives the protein CASSLRVDRGPYEQYF.

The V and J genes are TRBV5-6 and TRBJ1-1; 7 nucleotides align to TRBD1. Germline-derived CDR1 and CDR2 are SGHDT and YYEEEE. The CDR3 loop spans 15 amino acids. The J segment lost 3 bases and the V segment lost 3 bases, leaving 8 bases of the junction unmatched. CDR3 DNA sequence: TGTGCCAGCAGCTCCTTGGGGGGACAGCACACTGAAGCTTTCTTT. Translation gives CASSSLGGQHTEAFF.

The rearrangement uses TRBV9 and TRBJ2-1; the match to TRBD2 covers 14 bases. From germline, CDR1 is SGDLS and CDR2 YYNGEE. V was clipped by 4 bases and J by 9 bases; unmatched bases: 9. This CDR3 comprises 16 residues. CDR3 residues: CASSFTTSGGVPEQFF. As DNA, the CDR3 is TGTGCCAGCAGCTTCACGACTAGCGGGGGGGTCCCTGAGCAGTTCTTC.

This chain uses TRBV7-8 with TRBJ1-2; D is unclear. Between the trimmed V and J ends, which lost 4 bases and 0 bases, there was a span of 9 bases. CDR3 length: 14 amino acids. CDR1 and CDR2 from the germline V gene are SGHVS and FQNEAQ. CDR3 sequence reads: CASSSGSANYGYTF. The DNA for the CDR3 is TGTGCCAGCAGCTCAGGATCAGCTAACTATGGCTACACCTTC.

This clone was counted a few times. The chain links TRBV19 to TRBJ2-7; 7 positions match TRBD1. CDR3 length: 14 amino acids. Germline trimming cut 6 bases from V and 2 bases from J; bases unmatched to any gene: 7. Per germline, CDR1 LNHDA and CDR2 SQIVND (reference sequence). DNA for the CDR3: TGTGCCAGTAGCCCGGACAGGTGGACCTACGAGCAGTACTTC. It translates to CASSPDRWTYEQYF.

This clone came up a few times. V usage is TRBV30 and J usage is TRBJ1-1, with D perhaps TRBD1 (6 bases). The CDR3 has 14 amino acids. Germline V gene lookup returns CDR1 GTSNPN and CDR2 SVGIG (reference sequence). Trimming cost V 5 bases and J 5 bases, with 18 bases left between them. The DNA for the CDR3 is TGTGCCTGGTCCTTGGGTGGCCAGGGGACTGAAGCTTTCTTT. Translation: CAWSLGGQGTEAFF.

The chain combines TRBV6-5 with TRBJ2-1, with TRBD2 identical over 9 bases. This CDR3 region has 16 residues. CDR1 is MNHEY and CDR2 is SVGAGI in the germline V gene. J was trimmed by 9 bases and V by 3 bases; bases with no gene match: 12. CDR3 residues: CASSYFSGGPLSEQFF. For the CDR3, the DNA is TGTGCCAGCAGTTATTTCAGCGGGGGGCCCCTAAGTGAGCAGTTCTTC.

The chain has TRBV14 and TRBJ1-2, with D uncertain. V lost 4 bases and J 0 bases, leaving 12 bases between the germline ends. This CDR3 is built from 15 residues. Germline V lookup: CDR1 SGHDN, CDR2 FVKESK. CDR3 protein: CASSPPGYPNYGYTF. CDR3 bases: TGTGCCAGCAGCCCGCCGGGGTACCCTAACTATGGCTACACCTTC.

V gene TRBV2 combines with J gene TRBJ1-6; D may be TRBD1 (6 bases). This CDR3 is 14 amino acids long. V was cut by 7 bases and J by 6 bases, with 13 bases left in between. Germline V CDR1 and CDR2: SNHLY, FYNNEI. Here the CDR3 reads CASNGGKSNSPLHF. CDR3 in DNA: TGTGCCAGCAATGGGGGCAAGAGTAATTCACCCCTCCACTTT.

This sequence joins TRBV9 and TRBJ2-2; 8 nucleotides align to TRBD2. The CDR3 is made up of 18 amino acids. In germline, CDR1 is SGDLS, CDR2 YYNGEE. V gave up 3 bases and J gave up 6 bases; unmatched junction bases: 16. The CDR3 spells CASSAQGLGPSVAGELFF. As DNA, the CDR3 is TGTGCCAGCAGCGCCCAGGGACTAGGCCCGTCGGTGGCCGGGGAGCTGTTTTTT.